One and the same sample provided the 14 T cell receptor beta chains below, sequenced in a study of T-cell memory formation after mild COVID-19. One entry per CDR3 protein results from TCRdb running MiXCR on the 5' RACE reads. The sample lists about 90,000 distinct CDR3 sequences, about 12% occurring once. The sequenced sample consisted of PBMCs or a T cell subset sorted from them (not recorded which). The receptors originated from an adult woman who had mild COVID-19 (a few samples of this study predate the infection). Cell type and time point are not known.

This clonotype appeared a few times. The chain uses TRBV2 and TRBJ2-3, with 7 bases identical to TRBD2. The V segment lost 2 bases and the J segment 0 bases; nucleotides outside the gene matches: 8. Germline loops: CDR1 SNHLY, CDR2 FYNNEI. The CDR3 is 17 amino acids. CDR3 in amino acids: CASSEMVLADSTDTQYF. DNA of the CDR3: TGTGCCAGCAGTGAAATGGTCCTAGCGGACAGCACAGATACGCAGTATTTT.

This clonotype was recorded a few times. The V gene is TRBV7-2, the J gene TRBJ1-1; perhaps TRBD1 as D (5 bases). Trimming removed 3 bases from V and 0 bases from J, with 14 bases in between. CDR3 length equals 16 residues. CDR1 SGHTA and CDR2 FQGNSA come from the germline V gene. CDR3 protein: CASSLGVTLLNTEAFF. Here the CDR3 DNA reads TGTGCCAGCAGCTTGGGGGTTACCCTACTGAACACTGAAGCTTTCTTT.

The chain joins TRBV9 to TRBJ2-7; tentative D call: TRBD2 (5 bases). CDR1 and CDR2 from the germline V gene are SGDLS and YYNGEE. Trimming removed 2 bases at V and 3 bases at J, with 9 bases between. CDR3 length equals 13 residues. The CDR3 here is CASSVGGNYEQYF. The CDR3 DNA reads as TGTGCCAGCAGCGTCGGAGGTAACTACGAGCAGTACTTC.

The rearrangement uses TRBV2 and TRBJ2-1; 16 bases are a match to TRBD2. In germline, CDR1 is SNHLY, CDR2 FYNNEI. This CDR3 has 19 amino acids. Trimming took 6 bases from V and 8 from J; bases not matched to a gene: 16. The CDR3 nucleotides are TGTGCCAGCAGGGACCCGGGACTAGCGGGGGGGCGCGGTCTTGATGAGCAGTTCTTC. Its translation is CASRDPGLAGGRGLDEQFF.

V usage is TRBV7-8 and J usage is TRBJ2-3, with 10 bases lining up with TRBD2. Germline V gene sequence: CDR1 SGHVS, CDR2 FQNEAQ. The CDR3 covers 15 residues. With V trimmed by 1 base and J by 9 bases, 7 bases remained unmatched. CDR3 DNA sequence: TGTGCCAGCAGCTTAGAAGCGGGGGGGCGTCCGACGCAGTATTTT. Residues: CASSLEAGGRPTQYF.

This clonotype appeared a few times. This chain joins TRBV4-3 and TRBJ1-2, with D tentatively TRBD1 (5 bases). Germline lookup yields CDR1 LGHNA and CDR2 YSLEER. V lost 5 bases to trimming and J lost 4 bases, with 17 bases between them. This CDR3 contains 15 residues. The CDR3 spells CASSWGGSASYGYTF. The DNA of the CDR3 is TGCGCCAGCAGCTGGGGGGGAAGCGCCTCCTATGGCTACACCTTC.

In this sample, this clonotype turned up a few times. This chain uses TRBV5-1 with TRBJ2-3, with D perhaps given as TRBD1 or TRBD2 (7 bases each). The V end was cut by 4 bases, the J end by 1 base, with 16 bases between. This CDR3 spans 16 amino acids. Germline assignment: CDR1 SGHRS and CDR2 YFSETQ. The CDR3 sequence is CASSGGQSGGTDTQYF. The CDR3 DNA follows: TGCGCCAGCAGCGGGGGACAGAGCGGGGGCACAGATACGCAGTATTTT.

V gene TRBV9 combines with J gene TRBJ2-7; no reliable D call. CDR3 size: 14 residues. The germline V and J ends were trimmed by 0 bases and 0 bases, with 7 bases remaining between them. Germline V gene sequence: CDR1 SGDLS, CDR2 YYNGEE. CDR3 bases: TGTGCCAGCAGCGTAGGGGTCCTCTCCTACGAGCAGTACTTC. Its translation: CASSVGVLSYEQYF.

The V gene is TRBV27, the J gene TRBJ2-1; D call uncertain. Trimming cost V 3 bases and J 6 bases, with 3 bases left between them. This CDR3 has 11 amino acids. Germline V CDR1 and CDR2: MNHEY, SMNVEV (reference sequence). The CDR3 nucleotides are TGTGCCAGCAGTTTTGCCAATGAGCAGTTCTTC. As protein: CASSFANEQFF.

As DNA, the CDR3 is TGCGCCAGCAGGCCTATTTTGGAGCAGGGGCTGGAGGCTGAAGCTTTCTTT. Translation: CASRPILEQGLEAEAFF. V usage is TRBV5-1 and J usage is TRBJ1-1; perhaps TRBD1 as D (6 bases). Germline V lookup: CDR1 SGHRS, CDR2 YFSETQ. Deletions cut 5 bases from V and 6 bases from J, with 26 bases between. The CDR3 is 17 amino acids.

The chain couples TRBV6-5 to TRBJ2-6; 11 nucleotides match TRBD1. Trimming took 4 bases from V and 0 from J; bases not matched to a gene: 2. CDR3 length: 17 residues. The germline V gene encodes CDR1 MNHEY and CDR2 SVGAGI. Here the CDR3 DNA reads TGTGCCAGCAGTTTCGGGACAGGGGGCTCTGGGGCCAACGTCCTGACTTTC. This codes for CASSFGTGGSGANVLTF.

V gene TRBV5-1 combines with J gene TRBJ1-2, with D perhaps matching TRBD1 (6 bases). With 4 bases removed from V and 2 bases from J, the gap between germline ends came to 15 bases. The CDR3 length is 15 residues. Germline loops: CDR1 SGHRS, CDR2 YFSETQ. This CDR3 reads CASSDPGEGNYGYTF. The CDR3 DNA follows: TGCGCCAGCAGCGACCCAGGGGAGGGGAACTATGGCTACACCTTC.

The CDR3, as DNA: TGTGCCAGCAGCGCGCACTCGACCGGACAGAGTCACAATGAGCAGTTCTTC. This codes for CASSAHSTGQSHNEQFF. This rearrangement joins TRBV9 to TRBJ2-1, with TRBD1 as a possible D gene (6 bases). This CDR3 is 17 amino acids long. Germline values: CDR1 SGDLS, CDR2 YYNGEE. V was clipped by 3 bases and J by 5 bases, with 21 bases between them.

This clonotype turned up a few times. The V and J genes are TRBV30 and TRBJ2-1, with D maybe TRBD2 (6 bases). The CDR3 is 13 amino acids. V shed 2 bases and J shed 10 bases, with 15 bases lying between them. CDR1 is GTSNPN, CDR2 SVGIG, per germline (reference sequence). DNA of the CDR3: TGTGCCTGGAGTTGGTGGGGGGTTCAAGAGCAGTTCTTC. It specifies CAWSWWGVQEQFF.